This TCR beta chain was obtained from a study of T cell changes during pregnancy in multiple sclerosis. The V and J ends lost 8 bases and 3 bases, in that order; junction bases with no gene match: 7. CDR1 is SNHLY, CDR2 FYNNEI, per germline. This CDR3 has 15 residues. Generated by immunoSEQ multiplex PCR, the TCRdb table keeps only in-frame clones and is missing some. The data hold fewer than 140,000 clones, with around 90% observed a single time. The receptor was isolated from a female donor with multiple sclerosis, enrolled in a pregnancy study. The chain recombines TRBV2 with TRBJ1-2; 12 positions match TRBD1. The source material was peripheral blood, sampled after pregnancy. The CDR3 here is CASPRGTGGDYGYTF. The CDR3 DNA is TGTGCCAGCCCGAGAGGGACAGGGGGCGACTATGGCTACACCTTC.